This T cell receptor beta chain derives from a study of T-cell memory formation after mild COVID-19. In the study overall: The study found TCR clusters largely donor specific. Overall study findings and caveats: CD4+ bias marked clones expanding day 15 to 37, unlike balanced contracting clones.

TCRdb fed the 5' RACE reads into MiXCR, producing one record per CDR3 protein. The sample consists of 470,000 or so distinct CDR3 sequences, roughly 25% of them appearing once. This clonotype occurred a few times. The antigen remains unidentified. Sequenced input: PBMCs or a T cell subset sorted from them (not recorded which). The receptor's source is an adult woman who had mild COVID-19 (a few samples of this study predate the infection). Cell type and time point are not known.

CDR3 sequence: CASSQDPPGRPQPQHF. CDR3 DNA: TGTGCCAGCAGCCAAGATCCCCCAGGAAGGCCCCAGCCCCAGCATTTT. The V gene is TRBV4-2, the J gene TRBJ1-5; D not certain. The germline CDR1 and CDR2 sequences are LGHNA and YNFKEQ. Trimming took off 0 bases at V and 7 bases at J, with 16 bases between the two ends. CDR3 length equals 16 residues.